This T cell receptor (beta chain) derives from a study of human T cells and chemical hapten exposure. Looking at the study overall: 0.01% DPC was applied to the upper back in patch tests, which were read at 6 days.

Study-level points and caveats: Expanded TCRs were compared with controls, and the expanded TCRs formed significantly more large CDR3 similarity clusters.

Specified time point: patch test 3, about 24 weeks after DPC sensitization. Indicated treatment: therapeutic diphenylcyclopropenone sensitization with weekly scalp DPC. Whole blood, unfractionated, served as the material for total RNA extraction. It was the library that attached unique molecular identifiers to individual cDNA molecules. One entry per CDR3 protein results from TCRdb running MiXCR on the RACE reads. The sample has approximately 160,000 distinct CDR3 sequences, about a quarter seen once. Per germline, CDR1 MNHEY and CDR2 SMNVEV (reference sequence). The CDR3 runs to 15 residues. The trim removed 3 bases at V and 2 bases at J, leaving 5 bases unmatched. About this clonotype: Its antigen is as yet unknown.

The origin of this receptor is a woman aged 18-29 years with alopecia areata. Some clones in this sample may be carry-over from other donors' samples. The chain carries TRBV27 and TRBJ2-7, with 9 nucleotides matching TRBD1. Sequencing used whole blood, obtained in connection with sensitization to the hapten diphenylcyclopropenone (DPC). CDR3 protein: CASSFWTGDAYEQYF. The CDR3 nucleotides read TGTGCCAGCAGTTTCTGGACAGGGGATGCCTACGAGCAGTACTTC.